The following is a T cell receptor beta chain sequence with its context. The data were taken from a study of technical replicates of blood from several donors. Sequencing was performed with immunoSEQ multiplex PCR; in TCRdb, only in-frame clones are kept and a portion is missing. The sample includes 50,000 to 75,000 clones, about 94% of them seen just once. The sequencing sample was made of PBMCs. The receptor was derived from a human donor in good health. Some clones in this sample may be carry-over from other donors' samples.

The CDR3 sequence is CASSIIGKGGTGELFF. The CDR3 nucleotides are TGTGCCAGTAGTATAATAGGAAAGGGAGGCACCGGGGAGCTGTTTTTT. The genes are TRBV19 and TRBJ2-2; D may be TRBD2 (6 bases). This CDR3 has 16 amino acids. V was shortened by 2 bases and J by 4 bases, with 14 bases between the two germline ends. Germline V CDR1 and CDR2: LNHDA, SQIVND (reference sequence).